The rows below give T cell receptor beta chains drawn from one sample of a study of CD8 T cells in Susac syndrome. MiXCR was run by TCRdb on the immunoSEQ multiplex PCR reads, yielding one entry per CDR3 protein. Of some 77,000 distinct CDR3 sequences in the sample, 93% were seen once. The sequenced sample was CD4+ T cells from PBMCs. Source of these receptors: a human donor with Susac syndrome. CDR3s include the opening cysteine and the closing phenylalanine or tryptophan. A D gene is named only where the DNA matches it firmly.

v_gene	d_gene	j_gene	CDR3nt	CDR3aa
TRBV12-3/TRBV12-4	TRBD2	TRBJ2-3	TGTGCCAGCAGCCCTTGGGGGCGGGGGGGCCTGGGCACAGATACGCAGTATTTT	CASSPWGRGGLGTDTQYF
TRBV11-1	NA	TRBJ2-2	TGTGCCAGCCCGATTGACGACGGGGGGCCGGACACCGGGGAGCTGTTTTTT	CASPIDDGGPDTGELFF
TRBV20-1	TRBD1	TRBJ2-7	TGCAGTGCTCCCACCGGGACAGGGGGCCGGGAGCAGTACTTC	CSAPTGTGGREQYF
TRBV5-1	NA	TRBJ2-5	TGCGCCAGCAGCTTCCAGGGCGCGCTAGAGACCCAGTACTTC	CASSFQGALETQYF
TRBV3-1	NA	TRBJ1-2	TGTGCCAGCAGTTCCCTGCGGCACTATGGCTACACCTTC	CASSSLRHYGYTF
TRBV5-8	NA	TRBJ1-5	TGTGCCAGCAGCTTGGCCAGGGGTTTGCAGCCCCAGCATTTT	CASSLARGLQPQHF
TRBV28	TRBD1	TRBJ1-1	TGTGCCAGCAGCCTGCCAGGGGGGAGGAGGCCAAACACTGAAGCTTTCTTT	CASSLPGGRRPNTEAFF
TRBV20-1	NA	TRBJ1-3	TGCAGTGCTAGGGACAGCCACTCTGGAAACACCATATATTTT	CSARDSHSGNTIYF
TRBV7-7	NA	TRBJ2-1	TGTGCTAGCAGCTTAGAAGGGAAGATGAACAATGAGCAGTTCTTC	CASSLEGKMNNEQFF
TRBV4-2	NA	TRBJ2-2	TGTGCCAGCAGCCCACCCAAATCTAGCACGACCGGGGAGCTGTTTTTT	CASSPPKSSTTGELFF
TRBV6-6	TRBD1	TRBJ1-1	TGTGCCAGCAGTTACGCGGGACAGGTGAACACTGAAGCTTTCTTT	CASSYAGQVNTEAFF
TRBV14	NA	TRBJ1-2	TGTGCCAGCAGCCCCGGGACTTTCTATGGCTACACCTTC	CASSPGTFYGYTF
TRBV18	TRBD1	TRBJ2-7	TGTGCCAGCTCACCTCCCGGGACAGCGAGCTCCTACGAGCAGTACTTC	CASSPPGTASSYEQYF
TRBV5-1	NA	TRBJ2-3	TGCGCCAGCAGCTTGGCCCAGGAGACAGATACGCAGTATTTT	CASSLAQETDTQYF
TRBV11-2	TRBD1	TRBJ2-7	TGTGCCAGCAGCCCCCTTAGGCTCGGGACAGGGGCCCTCTACGAGCAGTACTTC	CASSPLRLGTGALYEQYF
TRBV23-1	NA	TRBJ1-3	TGCGCCAGCAATTTTGGTCGAGTGGCGGACACCATATATTTT	CASNFGRVADTIYF
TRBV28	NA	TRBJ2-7	TGTGCCAGCAGTTTACCCCGCGATCTGGACAGTTCCTACGAGCAGTACTTC	CASSLPRDLDSSYEQYF